Listed below are T cell receptor beta chains from one sample, sequenced in a study of blood T cell repertoires in COVID-19. Assay used: immunoSEQ multiplex PCR; TCRdb lists only in-frame clones, some missing. Of fewer than 85,000 clones in the sample, around 90% were seen once. Sequenced input: peripheral blood. The receptors derive from a man aged 50 or older with active COVID-19. Both conserved end residues are part of each CDR3. D genes are given only for firm matches. Clone sizes are given selectively: once, few, many, or a class where the clone is expanded.

NA TRBJ1-2 TRBV3-1/TRBV3-2 NA CASSQGPGSVFEANYGYTF TGTGCCAGCAGCCAAGGTCCAGGGTCGGTGTTCGAAGCTAACTATGGCTACACCTTC
NA TRBJ1-1 TRBV28 TRBD1 CASSYGTGALGTEAFF TGTGCCAGCAGCTACGGGACAGGGGCCCTGGGCACTGAAGCTTTCTTT
NA TRBJ2-7 TRBV2 NA CASSVSGSYEQYF TGTGCCAGCAGTGTCAGTGGCTCCTACGAGCAGTACTTC
once TRBJ2-1 TRBV7-2 NA CASSHPPGGNYNEQFF TGTGCCAGCAGCCACCCCCCTGGCGGTAACTACAATGAGCAGTTCTTC
NA TRBJ2-1 TRBV12-3/TRBV12-4 TRBD2 CASSRLGGEQFF TGTGCCAGCAGCCGCCTCGGGGGGGAGCAGTTCTTC
NA TRBJ1-4 TRBV4-1 NA CASSQPTIREKLFF TGCGCCAGCAGCCAACCGACTATTCGGGAAAAACTGTTTTTT
NA TRBJ2-7 TRBV10-3 TRBD1 CATTTGQNSYEQYF TGTGCCACTACTACGGGACAGAACTCCTACGAGCAGTACTTC
NA TRBJ2-1 TRBV12-3/TRBV12-4 NA CASSLNSANEQFF TGTGCCAGCAGTTTAAATAGTGCCAATGAGCAGTTCTTC
NA TRBJ2-1 TRBV7-3 NA CASSLTAGAEGNEQFF TGTGCCAGCAGCTTAACGGCAGGGGCCGAAGGCAATGAGCAGTTCTTC
NA TRBJ1-5 TRBV27 NA CASSRGYNQPQHF TGTGCCAGCAGTCGAGGCTACAATCAGCCCCAGCATTTT
NA TRBJ2-5 TRBV27 TRBD1 CASRKQGARETQYF TGTGCCAGCAGAAAACAGGGGGCGAGGGAGACCCAGTACTTC
NA TRBJ1-1 TRBV9 NA CASSPRRGTEAFF TGTGCCAGCAGCCCGAGGAGGGGCACTGAAGCTTTCTTT
once TRBJ1-4 TRBV5-1 TRBD1 CASSLGQGNEKLFF TGCGCCAGCAGCTTGGGACAGGGGAATGAAAAACTGTTTTTT
NA TRBJ1-5 TRBV12-3/TRBV12-4 TRBD1 CASSQTGSQPQHF TGTGCCAGCAGTCAGACAGGGAGTCAGCCCCAGCATTTT
NA TRBJ2-2 TRBV27 NA CASSLYPRIVDSGELFF TGTGCCAGCAGTTTATACCCGCGGATCGTAGATTCCGGGGAGCTGTTTTTT
NA TRBJ1-1 TRBV10-3 NA CAISELGTGNTEAFF TGTGCCATCAGTGAGTTGGGAACAGGGAACACTGAAGCTTTCTTT
NA TRBJ2-1 TRBV11-2 TRBD2 CASSLDRLAGYNEQFF TGTGCCAGCAGCTTAGATAGGCTAGCGGGGTACAATGAGCAGTTCTTC
NA TRBJ1-6 TRBV6-6 NA CASSPTGVYNSPLHF TGTGCCAGCAGCCCTACGGGAGTTTATAATTCACCCCTCCACTTT
NA TRBJ2-7 TRBV7-9 NA CASSSQGIVSYEQYF TGTGCCAGCAGCTCGCAGGGAATTGTCTCCTACGAGCAGTACTTC
once TRBJ2-7 TRBV28 NA CASSLLVRRSYEQYF TGTGCCAGCAGTTTATTGGTCCGGAGATCCTACGAGCAGTACTTC
NA TRBJ2-5 TRBV7-8 NA CASSSERFRGRETQYF TGTGCCAGCAGCTCCGAAAGATTCAGGGGTCGGGAGACCCAGTACTTC
NA TRBJ2-7 TRBV5-1 TRBD1 CASTPGTGHEQYF TGCGCCAGCACCCCTGGGACAGGCCACGAGCAGTACTTC
NA TRBJ2-1 TRBV7-3 NA CASSLGAGQGEQFF TGTGCCAGCAGCTTAGGGGCAGGGCAGGGTGAGCAGTTCTTC
NA TRBJ1-2 TRBV19 NA CASSRGQGYGYTF TGTGCCAGTAGTAGAGGGCAGGGGTATGGCTACACCTTC
NA TRBJ2-7 TRBV28 TRBD1 CASTVTGGLSYEQYF TGTGCCAGCACGGTAACAGGGGGCCTCTCTTACGAGCAGTACTTC
NA TRBJ2-7 TRBV29-1 TRBD2 CSVGAGGPREQYF TGCAGCGTTGGAGCGGGAGGGCCGCGGGAGCAGTACTTC
NA TRBJ1-2 TRBV18 TRBD1 CASSSGTGNDYGYTF TGTGCCAGCTCATCCGGGACAGGGAATGACTATGGCTACACCTTC
NA TRBJ2-7 TRBV7-2 NA CASSPEGHEQYF TGTGCCAGCAGCCCAGAGGGTCACGAGCAGTACTTC
NA TRBJ2-6 TRBV28 NA CASSQTTRTGFGGANVLTF TGTGCCAGCAGTCAAACAACCCGGACGGGGTTCGGTGGGGCCAACGTCCTGACTTTC
NA TRBJ2-3 TRBV2 NA CASSAPGLRTDTQYF TGTGCCAGCAGTGCCCCGGGACTGCGCACAGATACGCAGTATTTT
NA TRBJ1-1 TRBV7-8 NA CASSNRRENTEAFF TGTGCCAGCAGCAATCGACGGGAGAACACTGAAGCTTTCTTT
NA TRBJ1-1 TRBV27 NA CASSSRTAENTEAFF TGTGCCAGCAGTTCAAGGACAGCCGAGAACACTGAAGCTTTCTTT
once TRBJ2-3 TRBV29-1 TRBD1 CSVWDRTGGTDTQYF TGCAGCGTTTGGGATCGGACAGGGGGCACAGATACGCAGTATTTT
NA TRBJ1-1 TRBV10-3 TRBD1 CATQTDRAGTEAFF TGTGCCACCCAGACTGACAGGGCGGGCACTGAAGCTTTCTTT
NA TRBJ2-2 TRBV15 NA CATSRDPSGTGELFF TGTGCCACCAGCAGAGATCCGAGCGGGACCGGGGAGCTGTTTTTT
NA TRBJ1-1 TRBV19 TRBD1 CASSTRTGLGTEAFF TGTGCCAGTAGTACGAGGACAGGACTGGGGACTGAAGCTTTCTTT
few TRBJ2-1 TRBV7-6 TRBD2 CASSLVSGKDNEQFF TGTGCCAGCAGCTTAGTTAGCGGGAAAGACAATGAGCAGTTCTTC
NA TRBJ2-7 TRBV6-6 TRBD1 CASSYSGQSSYEQYF TGTGCCAGCAGTTACTCGGGACAGAGCTCCTACGAGCAGTACTTC
NA TRBJ2-5 TRBV28 NA CASGRSGWDQETQYF TGTGCCAGCGGAAGGAGTGGATGGGACCAAGAGACCCAGTACTTC
NA TRBJ1-5 TRBV7-2 NA CASSPQGNRPQHF TGTGCCAGCAGCCCACAGGGAAATCGACCCCAGCATTTT
NA TRBJ2-3 TRBV7-9 NA CASSSDWTDTQYF TGTGCCAGCAGCTCTGACTGGACAGATACGCAGTATTTT
NA TRBJ1-2 TRBV28 TRBD1 CASSTPQGAFNYGYTF TGTGCCAGCAGTACCCCACAGGGGGCTTTTAACTATGGCTACACCTTC
NA TRBJ2-1 TRBV27 TRBD2 CASRAGGRARVDEQFF TGTGCCAGCAGAGCAGGCGGGAGGGCCAGAGTGGATGAGCAGTTCTTC
NA TRBJ2-1 TRBV14 NA CASSQDGLRQFF TGTGCCAGCAGCCAAGATGGGCTGAGGCAGTTCTTC
NA TRBJ2-1 TRBV4-2 NA CASSPLGDAYNEQFF TGTGCCAGCAGCCCCCTAGGAGACGCCTACAATGAGCAGTTCTTC
NA TRBJ2-3 TRBV6-4 TRBD2 CASATSGSSDTQYF TGTGCCAGCGCCACAAGCGGGAGCTCAGATACGCAGTATTTT
once TRBJ2-1 TRBV2 TRBD2 CASSDREGRNNEQFF TGTGCCAGCAGTGATCGGGAGGGCAGGAACAATGAGCAGTTCTTC
NA TRBJ2-3 TRBV6-5 NA CASCIATITDTQYF TGTGCCAGCTGCATAGCGACAATCACAGATACGCAGTATTTT